The clone carrying this TCR beta chain came up a few times. An end of the junction differs from the germline gene, which may be a read error. A second about 6 to 12 cycle PCR used barcoded and J-beta primers. CDR3-containing paired-end reads numbering at least 2.5 million came from each sample. TCRdb re-called the 5' RACE reads with MiXCR, one entry per CDR3 protein. The profile shows roughly 680,000 distinct CDR3 sequences, about 52% of them singletons. The CDR3 has 18 residues. This record comes from a study of blood T cells in healthy people across ages. Isolation recovered at least 7 million PBMCs from every sample.

The receptor was derived from a woman aged 60-75 years in good health. This sequence joins TRBV12-3 or TRBV12-4 and TRBJ2-5, with 9 positions matching TRBD2. The sample was blood. The CDR3: CTSSFVGTSRMGQETQYF. The CDR3 bases are TGTACCAGCAGTTTCGTTGGGACTAGCAGGATGGGGCAAGAGACCCAGTACTTC.